The 13 T cell receptor beta chains presented below share a single source sample, sequenced in a study of T cells in Graves' hyperthyroidism and ophthalmopathy. Amplification of TCR beta CDR3 regions used RNA as the template. HTBI primers were the set used in a first-round RT-PCR of the TCR CDR3. MiXCR was run by TCRdb on the multiplex PCR reads, yielding one entry per CDR3 protein. The data show some 490,000 distinct CDR3 sequences, around a fifth seen once. The sequencing input was blood. The receptors stem from a woman between 65 and 79 years old with Graves' ophthalmopathy.

The sample holds a few counts of this clonotype. The J gene is TRBJ1-1, the V gene TRBV7-2; D is uncertain. CDR1 is SGHTA, CDR2 FQGNSA, per germline. The V and J ends lost 2 bases and 0 bases respectively, with 7 bases between them. The CDR3 runs to 14 residues. The CDR3 protein is CASSLSHLNTEAFF. The CDR3 nucleotides are TGTGCCAGCAGCTTAAGCCATTTGAACACTGAAGCTTTCTTT. Supplemented by reference TRBV7-2 and TRBJ1-1, the full variable domain reads GAGVSQSPSNKVTEKGKDVELRCDPISGHTALYWYRQSLGQGLEFLIYFQGNSAPDKSGLPSDRFSAERTGGSVSTLTIQRTQQEDSAVYLCASSLSHLNTEAFFGQGTRLTVV.

The chain has TRBV3-1 and TRBJ2-1; perhaps TRBD2 as D (6 bases). V was clipped by 1 base and J by 7 bases, with 11 bases between them. Germline V CDR1 and CDR2: LGHDT, YNNKEL (reference sequence). The CDR3 sequence is 14 residues long. CDR3 nucleotide sequence: TGTGCCAGCAGCCAAGGGGGAGGATGGAATGAGCAGTTCTTC. Translated, it gives CASSQGGGWNEQFF.

The table lists this clonotype with many counts. The chain recombines TRBV28 with TRBJ2-3, with 9 bases lining up with TRBD1. The CDR3 runs to 14 residues. CDR1 is MDHEN, CDR2 SYDVKM, per germline. V dropped 5 bases and J dropped 3; count of bases not matched to a gene: 3. CDR3 protein: CASSAGTGTDTQYF. The CDR3 DNA follows: TGTGCCAGCAGTGCCGGGACAGGGACAGATACGCAGTATTTT.

The table lists this clonotype with a few counts. The chain recombines TRBV3-1 with TRBJ1-4, with 7 bases that match TRBD1. This CDR3 is built from 17 residues. Losses at the gene ends were 4 bases for V and 0 bases for J; bases not matched to a gene: 8. Germline CDR1 reads LGHDT; CDR2 reads YNNKEL (reference sequence). CDR3 sequence reads: CASSLGTAVATNEKLFF. The CDR3 bases are TGTGCCAGCAGCCTCGGGACAGCTGTTGCAACTAATGAAAAACTGTTTTTT.

The sample holds many counts of this clonotype. This rearrangement joins TRBV28 to TRBJ2-2, with TRBD2 matching over 11 bases. V shed 5 bases, J shed 5 bases, and the junction held 10 bases outside the gene matches. The CDR3 consists of 17 residues. Germline V gives CDR1 MDHEN, CDR2 SYDVKM. CDR3 loop: CASSTPPLAGGTGELFF. The DNA of the CDR3 is TGTGCCAGCAGTACCCCTCCTCTAGCGGGAGGTACCGGGGAGCTGTTTTTT.

The gene calls are TRBV20-1 and TRBJ1-1; D gene ambiguous. Trimming left V 6 bases short and J 1 base short, with 9 bases between. The CDR3 runs 12 residues. Per the germline V gene, CDR1 is DFQATT and CDR2 is SNEGSKA (reference sequence). CDR3 in amino acids: CSAYGPNTEAFF. The CDR3 DNA sequence: TGCAGTGCCTACGGACCGAACACTGAAGCTTTCTTT.

This clonotype was recorded at least ten times. The chain carries TRBV2 and TRBJ1-1, with no clear D. Per the germline V gene, CDR1 is SNHLY and CDR2 is FYNNEI. V gave up 6 bases and J gave up 0 bases, with 5 bases separating them. The CDR3 covers 12 residues. The CDR3 sequence: CASRGMNTEAFF. The CDR3 region has the DNA TGTGCCAGCAGGGGCATGAACACTGAAGCTTTCTTT.

The J gene is TRBJ2-1, the V gene TRBV20-1; 11 positions agree with TRBD1. J gave up 7 bases and V 5 bases, and 7 bases lay outside the gene matches. The germline V gene has CDR1 DFQATT and CDR2 SNEGSKA (reference sequence). The CDR3 is 14 residues long. The DNA for the CDR3 is TGCAGTGCTCGCAAGGGACAGGGGGGGAATGAGCAGTTCTTC. Its translation is CSARKGQGGNEQFF.

The gene calls are TRBV19 and TRBJ2-1; 8 bases are shared with TRBD1. Trimming at V came to 4 bases and at J to 4 bases, leaving 6 bases not matched to a gene. Per the germline V gene, CDR1 is LNHDA and CDR2 is SQIVND (reference sequence). The CDR3 has 15 amino acids. CDR3 DNA: TGTGCCAGTAGTACCATGACAGGGGAGTACAATGAGCAGTTCTTC. As protein: CASSTMTGEYNEQFF.

The table lists this clonotype with a few counts. V usage is TRBV6-1 and J usage is TRBJ1-5; 8 bases are a match to TRBD1. V lost 5 bases to trimming and J lost 0 bases; unmatched junction nucleotides: 6. Germline CDR1 is MNHNS and CDR2 is SASEGT. The CDR3 is made up of 16 amino acids. The CDR3 spells CASSTGQGGSNQPQHF. The CDR3 DNA is TGTGCCAGCAGTACCGGACAGGGAGGTAGCAATCAGCCCCAGCATTTT.

This clonotype came up a few times. The V and J genes are TRBV12-3 or TRBV12-4 and TRBJ1-1; D gene ambiguous. The ends were cut back, 3 bases at V and 8 bases at J, with 10 bases in the middle. The CDR3 length is 12 residues. CDR3 in DNA: TGTGCCAGCAGTTTTGGGCCAGTAGAAGCTTTCTTT. Amino acid sequence: CASSFGPVEAFF.

DNA for the CDR3: TGTGCCAGCAGCTTGGAGCTGCAGGAGATAAACACTGAAGCTTTCTTT. This sequence encodes CASSLELQEINTEAFF. This chain uses TRBV5-8 with TRBJ1-1; D uncertain. The length of the CDR3 is 16 residues. Per the germline V gene, CDR1 is SGHTS and CDR2 is YDEGEE. The V end was cut by 0 bases, the J end by 2 bases, with 14 bases between.

This clonotype has more than one count but fewer than ten. The chain combines TRBV6-2 or TRBV6-3 with TRBJ2-7; 7 bases line up with TRBD1. Germline CDR1 and CDR2: MNHEY and SVGEGT. J gave up 4 bases and V 6 bases, and 9 bases lay outside the gene matches. The CDR3 covers 14 residues. DNA of the CDR3: TGTGCCAGCAGGAAGGGACAGAGATTGTACGAGCAGTACTTC. Residues: CASRKGQRLYEQYF.